This T cell receptor (beta chain) is drawn from a study of CD8 T cells in Susac syndrome. Sequencing of TCR beta, carried out with a high-throughput approach, was applied to CD8+ and CD4+ T cells from the blood. Relapsing-remitting disease, either stable or active, was present in the multiple sclerosis controls, who were treatment-naive patients. With random hexamers, reverse transcription was performed on roughly 0.5 to 1 ug of RNA. By means of immunoSEQ multiplex PCR, TCR beta CDR3 spanning 54 Vbeta and 13 Jbeta underwent amplification. One entry per CDR3 protein, called by TCRdb with MiXCR from the immunoSEQ multiplex PCR reads. Of about 66,000 distinct CDR3 sequences in the sample, 85% to 95% were seen once. CDR1 and CDR2 from the germline V gene are DFQATT and SNEGSKA (reference sequence). This CDR3 has 15 residues. V shed 0 bases and J 3 bases; nucleotides not matched to a gene: 6.

Sequenced: CD8+ T cells from PBMCs. This receptor was identified in a human donor with multiple sclerosis. This chain uses TRBV20-1 with TRBJ2-7; 9 positions match TRBD1. The CDR3, as DNA: TGCAGTGCTAGAGATCGTTGGACAGGGGACTACGAGCAGTACTTC. The encoded protein is CSARDRWTGDYEQYF.